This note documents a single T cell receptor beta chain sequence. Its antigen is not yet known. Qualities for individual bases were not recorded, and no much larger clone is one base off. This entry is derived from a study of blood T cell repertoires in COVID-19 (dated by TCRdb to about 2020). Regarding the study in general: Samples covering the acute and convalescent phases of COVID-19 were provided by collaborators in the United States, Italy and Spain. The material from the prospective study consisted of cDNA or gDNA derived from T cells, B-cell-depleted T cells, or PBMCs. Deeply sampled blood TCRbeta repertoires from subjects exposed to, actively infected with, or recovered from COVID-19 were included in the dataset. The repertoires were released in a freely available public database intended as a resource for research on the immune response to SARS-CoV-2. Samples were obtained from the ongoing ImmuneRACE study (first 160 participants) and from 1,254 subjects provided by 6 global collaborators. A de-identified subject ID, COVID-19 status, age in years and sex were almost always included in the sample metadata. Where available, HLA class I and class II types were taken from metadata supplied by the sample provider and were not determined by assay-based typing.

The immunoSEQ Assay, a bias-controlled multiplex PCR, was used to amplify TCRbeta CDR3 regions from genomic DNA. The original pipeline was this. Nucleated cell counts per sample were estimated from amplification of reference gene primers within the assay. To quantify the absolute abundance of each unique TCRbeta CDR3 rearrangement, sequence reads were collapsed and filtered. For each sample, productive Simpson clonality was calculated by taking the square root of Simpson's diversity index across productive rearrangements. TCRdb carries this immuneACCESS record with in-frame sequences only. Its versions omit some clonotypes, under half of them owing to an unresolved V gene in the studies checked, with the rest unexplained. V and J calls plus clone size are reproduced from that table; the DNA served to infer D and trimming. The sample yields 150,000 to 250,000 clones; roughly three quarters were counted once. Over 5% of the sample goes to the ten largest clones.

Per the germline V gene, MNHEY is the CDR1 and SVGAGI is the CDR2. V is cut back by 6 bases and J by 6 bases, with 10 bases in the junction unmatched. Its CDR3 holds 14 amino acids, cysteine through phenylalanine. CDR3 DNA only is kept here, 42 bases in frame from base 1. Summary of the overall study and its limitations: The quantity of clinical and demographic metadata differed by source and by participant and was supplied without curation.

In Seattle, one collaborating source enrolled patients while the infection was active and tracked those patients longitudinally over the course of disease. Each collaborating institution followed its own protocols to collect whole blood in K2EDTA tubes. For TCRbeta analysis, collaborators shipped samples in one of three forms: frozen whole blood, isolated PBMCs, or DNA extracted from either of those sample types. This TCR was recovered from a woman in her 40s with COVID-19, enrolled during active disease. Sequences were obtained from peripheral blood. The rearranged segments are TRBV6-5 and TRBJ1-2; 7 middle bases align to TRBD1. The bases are TGTGCCAGCAGATACCGACAGGGTAATGATGGCTACACCTTC. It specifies CASRYRQGNDGYTF.